The 9 T cell receptor beta chains below come from one sample, sequenced in a study of TIL therapy for anti-PD-1-resistant metastatic lung cancer. Regarding time point: pre-treatment sample, taken before nivolumab and TIL therapy. Most excised metastases sampled were pleural nodules or supraclavicular lymph nodes. Sequencing used immunoSEQ v3. Method: immunoSEQ multiplex PCR; TCRdb's copy keeps in-frame clones and lacks some. The table lists thousands of clones, more than 70% of them singletons. Source: tumor tissue, taken at baseline. These receptors were taken from a person between 25 and 80 years old with non-small cell lung cancer.

The rearrangement joins TRBV7-2 to TRBJ2-2, with 10 bases lining up with TRBD1. The length of the CDR3 is 17 residues. The V segment lost 3 bases and the J segment 6 bases; nucleotides outside the gene matches: 10. Germline V gene sequence: CDR1 SGHTA, CDR2 FQGNSA. The CDR3 spells CASSFRPGQGRAGELFF. The DNA of the CDR3 is TGTGCCAGCAGCTTCAGACCGGGACAGGGGAGAGCCGGGGAGCTGTTTTTT. Complete variable domain (other parts from reference TRBV7-2 and TRBJ2-2): GAGVSQSPSNKVTEKGKDVELRCDPISGHTALYWYRQSLGQGLEFLIYFQGNSAPDKSGLPSDRFSAERTGGSVSTLTIQRTQQEDSAVYLCASSFRPGQGRAGELFFGEGSRLTVL.

V and J are TRBV4-2 and TRBJ2-3, with a possible D match to TRBD2 (6 bases). The germline gives CDR1 LGHNA, CDR2 YNFKEQ. Trimming shortened V by 0 bases and J by 0 bases, and 13 bases separated the two germline ends. This CDR3 has 17 residues. The DNA for the CDR3 is TGTGCCAGCAGCCAAGAGGGTAGCGGACGTAGCACAGATACGCAGTATTTT. This codes for CASSQEGSGRSTDTQYF.

This clone was recorded a few times. V is TRBV6-5 and J is TRBJ1-5; D remains unclear. The CDR3 contains 12 residues. V shed 5 bases and J shed 1 base, with 3 bases lying between them. CDR1 is MNHEY and CDR2 is SVGAGI in the germline V gene. DNA for the CDR3: TGTGCCAGCAGTAGAAGCAATCAGCCCCAGCATTTT. This sequence encodes CASSRSNQPQHF.

The chain links TRBV28 to TRBJ2-7; a weak D match, TRBD1 (6 bases). From germline, CDR1 is MDHEN and CDR2 SYDVKM. V lost 6 bases and J lost 5, with 11 bases in between. This CDR3 is built from 12 residues. The CDR3 DNA sequence: TGTGCCAGCAGACAGGGATTCGACGAGCAGTACTTC. This translates into CASRQGFDEQYF.

In its sample, this clone was seen once. This chain uses TRBV7-8 with TRBJ2-7; D might be TRBD1 or TRBD2, each matching 5 bases. This CDR3 has 17 residues. Germline values: CDR1 SGHVS, CDR2 FQNEAQ. Trimming stripped 7 bases from V and 3 bases from J, with 25 bases between. CDR3 bases: TGTGCCAGCACCACTGGGGGAGACAGCATGTGGGGCTACGAGCAGTACTTC. This encodes CASTTGGDSMWGYEQYF.

This clone appeared a single time. This sequence joins TRBV10-1 and TRBJ2-5, with 7 bases that match TRBD1. Trimming took 2 bases from V and 2 from J; bases not matched to a gene: 11. CDR1 and CDR2 (germline): WNHNN, SYGVQD (reference sequence). There are 17 residues in the CDR3. CDR3 DNA sequence: TGCGCCAGCAGTGAGAAGGAAGGGGGCTGGGGGCAAGAGACCCAGTACTTC. Amino acids: CASSEKEGGWGQETQYF.

The CDR3 nucleotides are TGTGCCAGCGACTCCGGGACTAGCACAGATACGCAGTATTTT. Translation gives CASDSGTSTDTQYF. The chain carries TRBV5-6 and TRBJ2-3; tentative D call: TRBD2 (6 bases). This CDR3 contains 14 residues. V lost 7 bases to trimming and J lost 0 bases, with 12 bases between them. From germline, CDR1 is SGHDT and CDR2 YYEEEE.

This clone was seen once. The chain carries TRBV5-1 and TRBJ2-5, with 8 bases fitting TRBD1. Germline V gene data show CDR1 as SGHRS and CDR2 as YFSETQ. The junction had 9 bases not matched to a gene; V was cut back by 4 bases and J by 4 bases. This CDR3 is built from 15 residues. The CDR3 bases are TGCGCCAGCAGCGCGGGGAGGACAGGGACAGAGACCCAGTACTTC. As protein: CASSAGRTGTETQYF.

The gene calls are TRBV27 and TRBJ2-2; D remains unclear. Deletions cut 1 base from V and 1 base from J, with 10 bases between. The CDR3 loop spans 16 amino acids. The germline CDR1 and CDR2 sequences are MNHEY and SMNVEV (reference sequence). CDR3 amino acids: CASSLFPSGNTGELFF. The CDR3, as DNA: TGTGCCAGCAGTTTATTCCCCTCGGGGAACACCGGGGAGCTGTTTTTT.